This T cell receptor (beta chain) was captured in a study of patients and donors after allogeneic stem cell transplantation. This CDR3 has 17 amino acids. CDR1 SGHRS and CDR2 YFSETQ come from the germline V gene. V shed 4 bases and J shed 4 bases, with 22 bases lying between them. TCRdb called the RT-PCR reads again in MiXCR, with one record for every CDR3 protein. The sample shows about 400,000 distinct CDR3 sequences, 16% of them seen only once. The V and J genes are TRBV5-1 and TRBJ2-3, with D perhaps matching TRBD1 or TRBD2 (5 bases each). The sample consisted of blood, either unsorted or a sorted T cell fraction (not recorded which). The TCR was taken from a human donor who was either an allogeneic HSCT recipient or a stem cell or donor lymphocyte infusion donor (not recorded which). It is not recorded whose cells these are; they may come from a transplant donor. The CDR3 bases are TGCGCCAGCAGCCTCATGAGTGGGACGGGGTTCGCAGATACGCAGTATTTT. Translated: CASSLMSGTGFADTQYF.